Below are 28 T cell receptor beta chains sequenced from a single sample in a study of T cell responses to AZD1222 COVID-19 vaccine. Clones were sequenced by immunoSEQ multiplex PCR, and TCRdb holds only the in-frame ones, with some missing. The sample lists approximately 120,000 clones; around 87% were seen once. The input for sequencing was peripheral blood, taken on day 0 of AZD1222 vaccination. These receptors came from an adult in good health.

This chain links TRBV15 with TRBJ2-5; 8 bases are shared with TRBD1. The CDR3 is made up of 15 amino acids. V was clipped by 0 bases and J by 2 bases; unmatched bases: 2. Germline V gene data show CDR1 as LNHNV and CDR2 as YYDKDF (reference sequence). The CDR3, as DNA: TGTGCCACCAGCAGAGAGACAGGGGTACAAGAGACCCAGTACTTC. Translating gives CATSRETGVQETQYF.

This clone was detected only a few times. V and J are TRBV6-5 and TRBJ2-2; a weak D match, TRBD2 (6 bases). The length of the CDR3 is 14 residues. In germline, CDR1 is MNHEY, CDR2 SVGAGI. V was pared by 8 bases and J by 2 bases, with 12 bases between. CDR3 loop: CASAGGLNTGELFF. CDR3 bases: TGTGCCAGCGCTGGAGGGTTAAACACCGGGGAGCTGTTTTTT.

V gene TRBV7-2 combines with J gene TRBJ2-1; perhaps D is TRBD1 or TRBD2 (5 bases each). V was pared by 3 bases and J by 7 bases, with 16 bases between. Germline V CDR1 and CDR2: SGHTA, FQGNSA. This CDR3 region has 15 residues. For the CDR3, the DNA is TGTGCCAGCAGCTTCGGACACGGGAATGGGAATGAGCAGTTCTTC. Its protein product is CASSFGHGNGNEQFF.

This chain connects TRBV7-2 to TRBJ2-5; 7 nucleotides line up with TRBD2. This CDR3 has 15 amino acids. Per germline, CDR1 SGHTA and CDR2 FQGNSA. With 5 bases clipped from V and 4 bases from J, the junction kept 10 bases outside the gene matches. In DNA, the CDR3 is TGTGCCAGCAGCCCGGGGACTACAACCCGAGAGACCCAGTACTTC. This encodes CASSPGTTTRETQYF.

In nucleotides, the CDR3 is TGTGCCAGTAGTATTGGGACAAACTATGGCTACACCTTC. Encoded protein: CASSIGTNYGYTF. V and J are TRBV19 and TRBJ1-2; D might be TRBD1 (6 bases). The CDR3 runs 13 residues. Germline-derived CDR1 and CDR2 are LNHDA and SQIVND (reference sequence). Trimming took off 3 bases at V and 2 bases at J, with 7 bases between the two ends.

This rearrangement joins TRBV28 to TRBJ2-7; TRBD2 matches at 7 bases. CDR3 length: 16 residues. The germline V gene has CDR1 MDHEN and CDR2 SYDVKM. The ends lost 3 bases at V and 2 bases at J; junction bases unmatched: 10. The CDR3 protein is CASSFLGAGLPYEQYF. CDR3 sequence (DNA): TGTGCCAGCAGTTTTTTAGGAGCGGGACTACCCTACGAGCAGTACTTC.

The chain joins TRBV7-9 to TRBJ1-1; D not certain. The V and J ends lost 7 bases and 2 bases respectively, with 14 bases between them. The CDR3 is 14 amino acids. Germline V CDR1 and CDR2: SEHNR, FQNEAQ (reference sequence). The CDR3 DNA reads as TGTGCCAGCACCCTGGTTTTGGCAAACACTGAAGCTTTCTTT. The encoded protein is CASTLVLANTEAFF.

Here the CDR3 DNA reads TGTGCCAGCAGTCGTGTACAGGGGGACAATGAGCAGTTCTTC. Residues: CASSRVQGDNEQFF. The genes are TRBV6-5 and TRBJ2-1; 8 bases fit TRBD1. V lost 5 bases, J lost 5 bases, and 5 bases stayed unmatched. The V gene's germline CDR1 is MNHEY and CDR2 SVGAGI. The CDR3 spans 14 residues.

The chain employs TRBV5-6 and TRBJ1-1, with 8 bases identical to TRBD1. Germline CDR1 SGHDT, CDR2 YYEEEE. V lost 2 bases and J lost 1; bases outside the gene matches: 10. The CDR3 is 17 residues long. CDR3 protein: CASSFRPGTGWNTEAFF. CDR3 DNA sequence: TGTGCCAGCAGCTTTCGTCCCGGGACAGGTTGGAACACTGAAGCTTTCTTT.

This clone was seen just once. The chain carries TRBV5-1 and TRBJ2-1; 9 bases map to TRBD2. The germline V gene encodes CDR1 SGHRS and CDR2 YFSETQ. V trimming: 1 base; J trimming: 7 bases; junction bases outside the gene matches: 6. The CDR3 covers 15 residues. The CDR3 coding sequence is TGCGCCAGCAGCTTGCCAAGCGGGAGGAGTAATGAGCAGTTCTTC. Translating it yields CASSLPSGRSNEQFF.

The V call is TRBV19, the J call TRBJ2-3; TRBD2 aligns across 14 bases. CDR1 and CDR2 from the germline V gene are LNHDA and SQIVND (reference sequence). The CDR3 sequence is 16 residues long. Trimming took 3 bases from V and 5 from J; bases not matched to a gene: 4. The DNA for the CDR3 is TGTGCCAGTAGTATGGAGGGACTAGCGGGAGTAGATACGCAGTATTTT. Translation: CASSMEGLAGVDTQYF.

CDR3 coding DNA: TGTGCCAGCAGCTTAGCCGCTTCTGTCCTAGAAGCTTTCTTT. Protein sequence: CASSLAASVLEAFF. This chain links TRBV7-9 with TRBJ1-1; D is ambiguous. The CDR3 length is 14 residues. V dropped 0 bases and J dropped 8 bases, with 13 bases sitting between them. CDR1 is SEHNR and CDR2 is FQNEAQ in the germline V gene (reference sequence).

This clone occurred once. V gene TRBV21-1 combines with J gene TRBJ2-3; the D segment call TRBD2 is taken from the table without a DNA check. TRBV21-1 is recorded as a pseudogene. There are 15 residues in the CDR3. The CDR3 sequence: CASSNNFPGFDTQYF. The DNA for the CDR3 is TGTGCCAGCAGCAATAACTTTCCGGGGTTCGATACGCAGTATTTT.

In its sample, this clone was seen a few times. The V gene is TRBV5-6, the J gene TRBJ2-1, with 7 positions matching TRBD2. Germline CDR1 SGHDT, CDR2 YYEEEE. The CDR3 totals 16 residues. The J segment lost 2 bases and the V segment lost 5 bases, leaving 10 bases of the junction unmatched. The CDR3 region has the DNA TGTGCCAGCAGTAGAAGACTAGCCTTGACCTACAATGAGCAGTTCTTC. Its translation: CASSRRLALTYNEQFF.

The J gene is TRBJ1-1, the V gene TRBV2; TRBD1 is a possible D gene (5 bases). Germline CDR1 SNHLY, CDR2 FYNNEI. The V gene lost 2 bases and the J gene lost 4 bases, with 14 bases spanning the gap. CDR3 size: 15 residues. The CDR3 here is CASSERRPGGTEAFF. DNA of the CDR3: TGTGCCAGCAGTGAACGCCGCCCGGGGGGCACTGAAGCTTTCTTT.

CDR3 residues: CASSLWGFNQPQHF. The DNA of the CDR3 is TGTGCCAGCAGCTTATGGGGGTTCAATCAGCCCCAGCATTTT. J is TRBJ1-5 and V is TRBV7-2, with a tentative D call TRBD1 (5 bases). The CDR3 is made up of 14 amino acids. Germline-derived CDR1 and CDR2 are SGHTA and FQGNSA. Deletions cut 2 bases from V and 3 bases from J, with 8 bases between.

This chain links TRBV29-1 with TRBJ1-2; no definite D call. V was shortened by 3 bases and J by 0 bases, with 11 bases between the two germline ends. This CDR3 has 14 residues. Germline lookup yields CDR1 SQVTM and CDR2 ANQGSEA. CDR3 nucleotide sequence: TGCAGCGTTGAGAGGAGCAACACTAACTATGGCTACACCTTC. Protein: CSVERSNTNYGYTF.

The rearrangement uses TRBV9 and TRBJ1-6; D is undetermined. V shed 3 bases and J shed 7 bases, with 17 bases lying between them. CDR1 is SGDLS and CDR2 is YYNGEE in the germline V gene. The length of the CDR3 is 16 residues. The CDR3 reads CASSERASGGNSPLHF. CDR3 DNA: TGTGCCAGCAGCGAGCGGGCCTCAGGAGGGAATTCACCCCTCCACTTT.

The chain is built from TRBV19 and TRBJ2-1; 10 bases fit TRBD2. Per germline, CDR1 LNHDA and CDR2 SQIVND (reference sequence). The junction had 2 bases not matched to a gene; V was cut back by 0 bases and J by 6 bases. CDR3 length equals 15 residues. The CDR3 coding sequence is TGTGCCAGTAGTATAGAGGCTAGCGGGAGCAATGAGCAGTTCTTC. Protein sequence: CASSIEASGSNEQFF.

The chain combines TRBV18 with TRBJ2-4; D is unclear. CDR3 length: 16 amino acids. The V and J ends lost 1 base and 1 base respectively, with 11 bases between them. Germline assignment: CDR1 KGHSH and CDR2 LQKENI. Here the CDR3 reads CASSPLIAGAKNIQYF. CDR3 coding DNA: TGTGCCAGCTCACCACTGATAGCCGGGGCCAAAAACATTCAGTACTTC.

The V call is TRBV28, the J call TRBJ2-1, with D hard to call. The CDR3 is 15 amino acids. V lost 5 bases and J lost 2, with 13 bases in between. Germline lookup yields CDR1 MDHEN and CDR2 SYDVKM. CDR3 sequence reads: CASSTQLGTYNEQFF. CDR3 DNA: TGTGCCAGCAGTACACAGCTAGGGACCTACAATGAGCAGTTCTTC.

The chain has TRBV5-1 and TRBJ2-1; 7 nucleotides agree with TRBD2. The V segment lost 0 bases and the J segment 10 bases; nucleotides outside the gene matches: 7. This CDR3 is built from 14 residues. Germline lookup yields CDR1 SGHRS and CDR2 YFSETQ. CDR3 DNA sequence: TGCGCCAGCAGCTTGGATGGTAGCGGGCCCGAGCAGTTCTTC. This translates into CASSLDGSGPEQFF.

The CDR3 here is CASSLENGRDEQYF. In DNA, the CDR3 is TGTGCCAGCAGCTTAGAAAACGGGAGGGACGAGCAGTACTTC. The chain joins TRBV7-8 to TRBJ2-7; 8 nucleotides agree with TRBD2. V was pared by 1 base and J by 5 bases, with 4 bases of the junction left unmatched. From germline, CDR1 is SGHVS and CDR2 FQNEAQ. This CDR3 has 14 residues.

This clone was observed a few times. This chain uses TRBV2 with TRBJ2-1, with D uncertain. Trimming left V 6 bases short and J 3 bases short, with 6 bases between. Germline CDR1 reads SNHLY; CDR2 reads FYNNEI. The CDR3 spans 12 residues. CDR3 loop: CASRGDYNEQFF. CDR3 nucleotides: TGTGCCAGCAGAGGCGACTACAATGAGCAGTTCTTC.

This clone came up once. V and J are TRBV5-4 and TRBJ2-7; 9 bases align to TRBD2. V shed 7 bases, J shed 5 bases, and the junction held 10 bases outside the gene matches. The length of the CDR3 is 14 residues. Germline V CDR1 and CDR2: SGHNT, YYREEE (reference sequence). CDR3 in amino acids: CASALAGVIHEQYF. The CDR3 DNA reads TGTGCCAGCGCCTTAGCGGGAGTGATCCACGAGCAGTACTTC. Full variable domain (missing parts from reference TRBV5-4 and TRBJ2-7): ETGVTQSPTHLIKTRGQQVTLRCSSQSGHNTVSWYQQALGQGPQFIFQYYREEENGRGNFPPRFSGLQFPNYSSELNVNALELDDSALYLCASALAGVIHEQYFGPGTRLTVT.

The rearrangement links TRBV15 to TRBJ1-5; tentatively, D is TRBD1 (5 bases). The CDR3 contains 14 residues. The germline CDR1 and CDR2 sequences are LNHNV and YYDKDF (reference sequence). Trimming removed 1 base at V and 7 bases at J, with 11 bases between. CDR3 sequence reads: CATSRGVGPQPQHF. CDR3 DNA: TGTGCCACCAGCAGAGGTGTGGGGCCCCAGCCCCAGCATTTT.

This clone was found once. The CDR3: CASYSTAVNTEAFF. The DNA for the CDR3 is TGTGCCAGCTACTCGACGGCCGTCAACACTGAAGCTTTCTTT. The chain carries TRBV6-5 and TRBJ1-1; D is ambiguous. This CDR3 spans 14 amino acids. Germline assignment: CDR1 MNHEY and CDR2 SVGAGI. Trimming pared 8 bases from V and 2 bases from J, leaving 15 bases between.

This clone occurred once. The chain combines TRBV5-1 with TRBJ2-5; D is perhaps TRBD2 (6 bases). The CDR3 is 12 amino acids. Germline V gene lookup returns CDR1 SGHRS and CDR2 YFSETQ. V lost 1 base and J 5 bases, leaving 6 bases between the germline ends. The CDR3 coding sequence is TGCGCCAGCAGCTTGAGCGGGGAGACCCAGTACTTC. Amino acid sequence: CASSLSGETQYF.